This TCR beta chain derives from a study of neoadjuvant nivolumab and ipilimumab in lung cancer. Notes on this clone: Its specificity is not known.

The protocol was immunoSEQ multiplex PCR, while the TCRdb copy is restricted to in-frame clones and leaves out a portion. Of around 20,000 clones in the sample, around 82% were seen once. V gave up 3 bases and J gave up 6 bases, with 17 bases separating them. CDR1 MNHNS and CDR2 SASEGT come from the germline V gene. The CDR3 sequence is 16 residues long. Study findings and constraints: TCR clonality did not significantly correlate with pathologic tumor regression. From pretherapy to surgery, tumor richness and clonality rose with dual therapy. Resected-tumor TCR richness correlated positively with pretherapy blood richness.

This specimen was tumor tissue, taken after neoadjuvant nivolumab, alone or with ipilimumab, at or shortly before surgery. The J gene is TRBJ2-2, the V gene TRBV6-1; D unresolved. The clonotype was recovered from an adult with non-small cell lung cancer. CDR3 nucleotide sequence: TGTGCCAGCAGTGATCGGTCGGGCCCGAGGTCCGGGGAGCTGTTTTTT. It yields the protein CASSDRSGPRSGELFF.